This TCR beta chain was sequenced in a study of monozygotic twins with inflammatory bowel disease. Investigators pulled total RNA out of whole blood and did not sort T cells. CDR1 and CDR2 (germline): SGHTA, FQGNSA. CDR3 length: 13 amino acids. Study results and caveats: The inverse Simpson measure of TCRbeta diversity was lower in IBD patients than in healthy co-twins. Relative to healthy twins, IBD patients had fewer clonotypes in common with others, a gap that was especially apparent with disease activity.

Turning to this clonotype: Its antigen is unidentified.

TCRdb processed the 5' RACE reads again and assigns one entry to each CDR3 protein, with no DNA. The table for this sample gives about 450,000 distinct CDR3 sequences. The sample taken for sequencing was blood. The TCR comes from a human donor with ulcerative colitis or Crohn's disease, or a healthy co-twin of an affected twin (not recorded which). The chain couples TRBV7-2 to TRBJ1-2. CDR3 amino acids: CASSPEGEAGYTF.